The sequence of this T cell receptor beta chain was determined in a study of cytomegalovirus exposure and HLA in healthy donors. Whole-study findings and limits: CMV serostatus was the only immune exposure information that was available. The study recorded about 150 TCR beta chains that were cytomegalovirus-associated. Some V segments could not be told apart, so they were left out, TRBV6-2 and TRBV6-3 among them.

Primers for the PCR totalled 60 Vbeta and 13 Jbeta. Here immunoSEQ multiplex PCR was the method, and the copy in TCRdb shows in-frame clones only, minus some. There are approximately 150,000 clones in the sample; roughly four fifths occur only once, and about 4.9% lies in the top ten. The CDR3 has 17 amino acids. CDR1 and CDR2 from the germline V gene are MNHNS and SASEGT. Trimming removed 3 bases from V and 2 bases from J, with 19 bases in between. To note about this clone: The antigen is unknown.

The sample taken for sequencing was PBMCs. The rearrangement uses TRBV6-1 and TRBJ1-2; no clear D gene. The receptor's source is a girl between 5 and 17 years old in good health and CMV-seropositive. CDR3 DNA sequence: TGTGCCAGCAGTGAGGTGGGTCCGGGAATCAGGAACTATGGCTACACCTTC. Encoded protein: CASSEVGPGIRNYGYTF.